One T cell receptor (beta chain) is described in this entry. The antigen is unknown. The sample originates from a study of T cell responses to AZD1222 COVID-19 vaccine. Germline V gene data show CDR1 as MGHDK and CDR2 as SYGVNS. CDR3 length: 14 amino acids. After removal of 3 bases from V and 4 bases from J, the junction contained 6 bases not matched to a gene. Study results and limitations: Breadth and depth of Spike-specific TCRs rose after two AZD1222 doses.

Produced via immunoSEQ multiplex PCR; TCRdb's table is partial and in-frame only. The repertoire includes approximately 160,000 clones, around 92% of them detected once, and around 1% sits in the top ten. The genes are TRBV25-1 and TRBJ2-7; 7 bases match TRBD1. The TCR sequence derives from an adult who received the AZD1222 COVID-19 vaccine. The sample was peripheral blood, taken 28 days after the second AZD1222 dose. The CDR3 DNA follows: TGTGCCAGCAGTGATTTAGTGACAGGGTACGAGCAGTACTTC. Translated: CASSDLVTGYEQYF.